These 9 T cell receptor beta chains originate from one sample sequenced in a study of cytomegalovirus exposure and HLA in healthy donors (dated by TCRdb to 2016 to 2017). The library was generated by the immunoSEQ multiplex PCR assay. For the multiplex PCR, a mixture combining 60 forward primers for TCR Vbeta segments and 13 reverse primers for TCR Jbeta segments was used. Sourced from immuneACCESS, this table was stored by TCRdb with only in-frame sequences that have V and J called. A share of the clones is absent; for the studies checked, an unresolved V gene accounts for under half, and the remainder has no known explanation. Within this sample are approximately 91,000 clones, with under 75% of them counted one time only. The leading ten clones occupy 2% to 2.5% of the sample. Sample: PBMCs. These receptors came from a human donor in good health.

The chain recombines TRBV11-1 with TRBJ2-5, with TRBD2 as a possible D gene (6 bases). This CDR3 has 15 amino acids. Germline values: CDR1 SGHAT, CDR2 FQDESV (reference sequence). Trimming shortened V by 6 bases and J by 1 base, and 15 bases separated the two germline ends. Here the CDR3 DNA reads TGTGCCAGCAGATCCCGGGGGTATGGCCAAGAGACCCAGTACTTC. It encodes CASRSRGYGQETQYF. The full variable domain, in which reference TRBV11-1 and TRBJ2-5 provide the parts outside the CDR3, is EAEVAQSPRYKITEKSQAVAFWCDPISGHATLYWYRQILGQGPELLVQFQDESVVDDSQLPKDRFSAERLKGVDSTLKIQPAELGDSAMYLCASRSRGYGQETQYFGPGTRLLVL.

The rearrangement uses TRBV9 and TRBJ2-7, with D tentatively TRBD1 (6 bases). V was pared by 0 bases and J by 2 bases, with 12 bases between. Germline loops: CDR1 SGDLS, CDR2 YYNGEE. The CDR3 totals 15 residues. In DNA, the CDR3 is TGTGCCAGCAGCGTAGATCCAGGGGCCGCCTACGAGCAGTACTTC. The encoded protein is CASSVDPGAAYEQYF.

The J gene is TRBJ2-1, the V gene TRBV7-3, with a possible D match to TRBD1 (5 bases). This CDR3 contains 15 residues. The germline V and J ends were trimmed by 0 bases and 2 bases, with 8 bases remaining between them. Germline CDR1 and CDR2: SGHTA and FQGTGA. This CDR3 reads CASSLTGPTYNEQFF. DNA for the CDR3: TGTGCCAGCAGCTTAACGGGGCCGACCTACAATGAGCAGTTCTTC. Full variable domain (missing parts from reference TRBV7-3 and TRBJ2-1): GAGVSQTPSNKVTEKGKYVELRCDPISGHTALYWYRQSLGQGPEFLIYFQGTGAADDSGLPNDRFFAVRPEGSVSTLKIQRTERGDSAVYLCASSLTGPTYNEQFFGPGTRLTVL.

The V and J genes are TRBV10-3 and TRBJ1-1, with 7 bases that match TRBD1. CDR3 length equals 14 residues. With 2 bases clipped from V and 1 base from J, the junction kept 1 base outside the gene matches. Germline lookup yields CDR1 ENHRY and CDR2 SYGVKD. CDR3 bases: TGTGCCATCAGTGAGGGGACAGCGAACACTGAAGCTTTCTTT. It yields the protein CAISEGTANTEAFF.

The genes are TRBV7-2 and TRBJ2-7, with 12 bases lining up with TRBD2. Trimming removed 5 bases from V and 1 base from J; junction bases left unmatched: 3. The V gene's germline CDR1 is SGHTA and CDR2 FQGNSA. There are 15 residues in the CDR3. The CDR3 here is CASSKTSGGSYEQYF. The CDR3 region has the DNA TGTGCCAGCAGCAAGACTAGCGGGGGATCCTACGAGCAGTACTTC.

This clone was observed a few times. The CDR3 sequence is CASSIEQGALGYTF. DNA of the CDR3: TGTGCCAGTAGTATAGAACAGGGGGCGCTTGGCTACACCTTC. The chain employs TRBV19 and TRBJ1-2, with 9 bases that match TRBD1. J lost 7 bases, V lost 0 bases, and 3 bases had no gene match. The germline V gene encodes CDR1 LNHDA and CDR2 SQIVND (reference sequence). This CDR3 is built from 14 residues.

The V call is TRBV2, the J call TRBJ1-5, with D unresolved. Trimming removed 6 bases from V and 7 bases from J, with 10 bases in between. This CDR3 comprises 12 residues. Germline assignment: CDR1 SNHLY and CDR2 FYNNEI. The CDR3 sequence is CASSPGGQPQHF. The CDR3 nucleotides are TGTGCCAGCAGCCCGGGCGGGCAGCCCCAGCATTTT.

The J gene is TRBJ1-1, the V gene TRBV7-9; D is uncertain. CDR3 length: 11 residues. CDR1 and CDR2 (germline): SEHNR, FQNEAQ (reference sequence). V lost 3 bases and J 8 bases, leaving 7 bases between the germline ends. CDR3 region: CASSFGPEAFF. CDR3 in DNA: TGTGCCAGCAGCTTTGGCCCGGAAGCTTTCTTT.

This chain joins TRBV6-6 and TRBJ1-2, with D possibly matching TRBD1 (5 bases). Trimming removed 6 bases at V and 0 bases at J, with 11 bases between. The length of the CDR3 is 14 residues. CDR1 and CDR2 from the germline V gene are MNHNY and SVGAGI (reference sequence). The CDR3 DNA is TGTGCCAGCAGGCCAGGGTTCACTAACTATGGCTACACCTTC. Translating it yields CASRPGFTNYGYTF.